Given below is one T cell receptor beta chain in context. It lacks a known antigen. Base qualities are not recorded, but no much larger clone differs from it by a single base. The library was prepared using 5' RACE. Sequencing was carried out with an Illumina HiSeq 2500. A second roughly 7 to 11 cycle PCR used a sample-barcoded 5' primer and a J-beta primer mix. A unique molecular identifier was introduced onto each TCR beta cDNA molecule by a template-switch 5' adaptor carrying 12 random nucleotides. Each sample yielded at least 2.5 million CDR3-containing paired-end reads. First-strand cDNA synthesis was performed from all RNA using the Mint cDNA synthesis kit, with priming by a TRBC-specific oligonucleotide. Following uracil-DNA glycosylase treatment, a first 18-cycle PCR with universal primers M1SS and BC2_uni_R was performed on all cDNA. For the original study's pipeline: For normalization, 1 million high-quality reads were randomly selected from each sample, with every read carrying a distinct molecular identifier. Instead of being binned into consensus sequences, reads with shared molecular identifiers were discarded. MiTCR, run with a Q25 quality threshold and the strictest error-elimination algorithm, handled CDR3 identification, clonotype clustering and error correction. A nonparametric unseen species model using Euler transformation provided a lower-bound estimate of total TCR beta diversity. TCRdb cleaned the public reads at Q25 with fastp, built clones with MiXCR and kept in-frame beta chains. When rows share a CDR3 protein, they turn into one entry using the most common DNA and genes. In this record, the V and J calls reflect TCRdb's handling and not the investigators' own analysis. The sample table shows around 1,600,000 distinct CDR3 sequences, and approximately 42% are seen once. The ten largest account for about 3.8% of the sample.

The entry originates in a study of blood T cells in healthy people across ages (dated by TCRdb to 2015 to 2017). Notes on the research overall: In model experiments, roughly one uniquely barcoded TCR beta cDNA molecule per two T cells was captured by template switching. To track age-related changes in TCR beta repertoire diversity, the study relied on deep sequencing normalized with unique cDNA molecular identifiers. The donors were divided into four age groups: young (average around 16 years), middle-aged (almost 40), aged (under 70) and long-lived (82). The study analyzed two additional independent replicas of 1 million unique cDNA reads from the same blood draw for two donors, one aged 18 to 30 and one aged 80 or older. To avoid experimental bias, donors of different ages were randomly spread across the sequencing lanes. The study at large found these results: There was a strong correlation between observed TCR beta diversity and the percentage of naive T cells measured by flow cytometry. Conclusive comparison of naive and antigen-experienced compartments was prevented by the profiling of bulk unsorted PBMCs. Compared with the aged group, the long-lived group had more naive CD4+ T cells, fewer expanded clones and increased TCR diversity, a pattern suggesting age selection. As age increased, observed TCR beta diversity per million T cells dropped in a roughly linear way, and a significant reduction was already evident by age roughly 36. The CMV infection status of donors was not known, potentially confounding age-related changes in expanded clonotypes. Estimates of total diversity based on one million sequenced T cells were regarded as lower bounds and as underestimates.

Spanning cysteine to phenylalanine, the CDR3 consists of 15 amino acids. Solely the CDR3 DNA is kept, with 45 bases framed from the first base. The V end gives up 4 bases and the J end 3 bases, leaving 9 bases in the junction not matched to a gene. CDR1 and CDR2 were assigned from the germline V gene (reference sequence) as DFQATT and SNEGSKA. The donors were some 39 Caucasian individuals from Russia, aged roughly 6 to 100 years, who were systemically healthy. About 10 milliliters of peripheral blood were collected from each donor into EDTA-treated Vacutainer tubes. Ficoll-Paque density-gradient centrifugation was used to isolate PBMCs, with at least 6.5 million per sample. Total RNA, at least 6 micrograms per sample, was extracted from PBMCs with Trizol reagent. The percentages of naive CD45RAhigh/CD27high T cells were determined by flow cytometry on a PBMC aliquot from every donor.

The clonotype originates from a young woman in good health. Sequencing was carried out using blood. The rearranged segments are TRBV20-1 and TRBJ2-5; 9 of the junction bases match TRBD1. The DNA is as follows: TGCAGTGCTATACTCCGGGACAGGGAAAAAGAGACCCAGTACTTC. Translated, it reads CSAILRDREKETQYF.